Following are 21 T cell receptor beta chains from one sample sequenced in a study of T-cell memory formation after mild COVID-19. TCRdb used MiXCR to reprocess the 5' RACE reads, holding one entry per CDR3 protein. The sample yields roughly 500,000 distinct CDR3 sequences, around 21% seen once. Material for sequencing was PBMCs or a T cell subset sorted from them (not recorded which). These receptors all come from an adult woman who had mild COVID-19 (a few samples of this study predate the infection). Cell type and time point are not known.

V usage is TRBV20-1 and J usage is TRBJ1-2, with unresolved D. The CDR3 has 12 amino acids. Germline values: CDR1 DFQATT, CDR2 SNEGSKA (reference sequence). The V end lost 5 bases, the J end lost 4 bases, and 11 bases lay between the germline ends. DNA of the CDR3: TGCAGTGCTGGAGGACCAGTCTATGGCTACACCTTC. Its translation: CSAGGPVYGYTF.

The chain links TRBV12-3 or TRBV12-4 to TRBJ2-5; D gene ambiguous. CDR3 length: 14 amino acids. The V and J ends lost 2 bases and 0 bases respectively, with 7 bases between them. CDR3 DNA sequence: TGTGCCAGCAGTTTACAGGCGTACCAAGAGACCCAGTACTTC. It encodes CASSLQAYQETQYF.

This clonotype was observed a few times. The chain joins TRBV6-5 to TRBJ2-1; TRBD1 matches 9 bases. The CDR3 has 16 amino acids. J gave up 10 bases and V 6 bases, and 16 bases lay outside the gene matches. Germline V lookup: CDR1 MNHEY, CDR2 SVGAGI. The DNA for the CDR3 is TGTGCCAGCAGCCTGGGAGGGGACAGGGTCCTGAAGGAGCAGTTCTTC. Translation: CASSLGGDRVLKEQFF.

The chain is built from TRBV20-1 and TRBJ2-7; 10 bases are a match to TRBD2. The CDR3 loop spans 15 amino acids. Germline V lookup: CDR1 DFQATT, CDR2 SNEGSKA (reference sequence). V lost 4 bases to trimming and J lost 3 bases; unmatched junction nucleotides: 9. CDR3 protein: CSATLGLAEDYEQYF. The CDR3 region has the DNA TGCAGTGCTACCCTCGGACTAGCGGAGGACTACGAGCAGTACTTC.

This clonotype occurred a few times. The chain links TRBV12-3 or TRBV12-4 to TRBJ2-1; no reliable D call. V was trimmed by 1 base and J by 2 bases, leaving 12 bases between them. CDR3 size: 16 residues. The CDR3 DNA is TGTGCCAGCAGTTTAGGACGGTTGGTTCCCTACAATGAGCAGTTCTTC. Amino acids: CASSLGRLVPYNEQFF.

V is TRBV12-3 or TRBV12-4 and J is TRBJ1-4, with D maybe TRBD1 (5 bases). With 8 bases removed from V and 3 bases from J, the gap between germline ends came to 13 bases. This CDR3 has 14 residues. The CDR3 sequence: CASAMTEANEKLFF. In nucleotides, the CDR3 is TGTGCCAGCGCAATGACAGAGGCTAATGAAAAACTGTTTTTT.

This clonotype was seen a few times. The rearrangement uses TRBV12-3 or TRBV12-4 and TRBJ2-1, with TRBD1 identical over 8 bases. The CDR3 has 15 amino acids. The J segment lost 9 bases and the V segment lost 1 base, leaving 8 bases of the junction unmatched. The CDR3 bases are TGTGCCAGCAGTTTAGTGCAGGGGGCGCGGTTTGAGCAGTTCTTC. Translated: CASSLVQGARFEQFF.

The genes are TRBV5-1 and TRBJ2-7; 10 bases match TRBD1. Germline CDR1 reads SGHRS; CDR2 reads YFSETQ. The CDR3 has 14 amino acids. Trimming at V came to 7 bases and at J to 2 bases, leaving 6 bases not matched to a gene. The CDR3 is CASAPGTGAYEQYF. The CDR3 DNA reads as TGCGCCAGCGCCCCCGGGACAGGGGCCTACGAGCAGTACTTC.

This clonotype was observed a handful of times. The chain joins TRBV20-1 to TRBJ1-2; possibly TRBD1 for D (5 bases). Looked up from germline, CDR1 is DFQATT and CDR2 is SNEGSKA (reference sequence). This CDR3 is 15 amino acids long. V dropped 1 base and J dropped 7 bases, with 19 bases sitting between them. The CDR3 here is CSARVQGYAGGGYTF. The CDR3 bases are TGCAGTGCTAGAGTCCAGGGTTACGCCGGGGGTGGCTACACCTTC.

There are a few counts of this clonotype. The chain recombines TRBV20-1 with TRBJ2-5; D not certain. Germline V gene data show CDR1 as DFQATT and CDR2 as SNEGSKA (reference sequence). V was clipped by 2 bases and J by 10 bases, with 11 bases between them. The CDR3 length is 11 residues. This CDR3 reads CSARINGFQYF. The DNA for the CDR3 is TGCAGTGCTAGAATAAACGGGTTCCAGTACTTC.

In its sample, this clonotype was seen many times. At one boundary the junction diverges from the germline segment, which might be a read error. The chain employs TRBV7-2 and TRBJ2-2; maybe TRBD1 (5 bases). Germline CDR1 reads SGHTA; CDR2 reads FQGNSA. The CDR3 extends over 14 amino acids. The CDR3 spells CASSIAGYTGELFF. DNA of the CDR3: TGTGCCAGCAGCATAGCAGGGTACACCGGGGAGCTGTTTTTT.

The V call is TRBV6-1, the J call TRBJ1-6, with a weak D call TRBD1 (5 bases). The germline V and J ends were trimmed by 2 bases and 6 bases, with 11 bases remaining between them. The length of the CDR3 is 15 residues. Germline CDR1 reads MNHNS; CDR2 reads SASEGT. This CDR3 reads CASSELGQGNSPLHF. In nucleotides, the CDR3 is TGTGCCAGCAGTGAACTGGGGCAGGGTAATTCACCCCTCCACTTT.

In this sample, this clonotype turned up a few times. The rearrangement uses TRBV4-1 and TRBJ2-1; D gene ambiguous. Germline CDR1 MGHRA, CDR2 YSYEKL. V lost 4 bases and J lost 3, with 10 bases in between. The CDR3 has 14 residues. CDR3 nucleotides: TGCGCCAGCAGCCCACCAAGTGGCTACAATGAGCAGTTCTTC. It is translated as CASSPPSGYNEQFF.

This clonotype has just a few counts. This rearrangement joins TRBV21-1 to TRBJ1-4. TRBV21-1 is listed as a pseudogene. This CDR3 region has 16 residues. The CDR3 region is CASSKEPRHQDEKLFF. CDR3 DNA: TGTGCCAGCAGCAAAGAACCCAGGCACCAGGATGAAAAACTGTTTTTT.

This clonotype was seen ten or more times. As DNA, the CDR3 is TGCAGCGTTAACAGGGACGGGGGGGAGCAGTTCTTC. Protein product: CSVNRDGGEQFF. The V and J genes are TRBV29-1 and TRBJ2-1; TRBD2 might be the D (7 bases). V lost 5 bases and J 10 bases, leaving 15 bases between the germline ends. The CDR3 length is 12 residues. Looked up from germline, CDR1 is SQVTM and CDR2 is ANQGSEA.

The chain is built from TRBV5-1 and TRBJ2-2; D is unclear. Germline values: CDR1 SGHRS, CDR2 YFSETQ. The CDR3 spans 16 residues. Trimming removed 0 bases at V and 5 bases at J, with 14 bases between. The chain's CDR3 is CASSLGDRITTGELFF. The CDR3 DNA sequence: TGCGCCAGCAGCTTGGGAGATCGTATCACTACCGGGGAGCTGTTTTTT.

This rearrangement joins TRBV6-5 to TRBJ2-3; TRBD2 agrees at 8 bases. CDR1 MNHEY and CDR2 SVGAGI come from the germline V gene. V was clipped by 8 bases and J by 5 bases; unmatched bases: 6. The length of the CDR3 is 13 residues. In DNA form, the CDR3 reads TGTGCCAGCGGGCGGCTAGCGGGAGATACGCAGTATTTT. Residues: CASGRLAGDTQYF.

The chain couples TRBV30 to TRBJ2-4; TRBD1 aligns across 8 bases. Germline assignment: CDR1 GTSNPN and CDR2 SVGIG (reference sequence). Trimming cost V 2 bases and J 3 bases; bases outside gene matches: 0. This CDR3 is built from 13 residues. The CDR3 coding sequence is TGTGCCTGGAGTACAGGGGGCAAAAACATTCAGTACTTC. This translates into CAWSTGGKNIQYF.

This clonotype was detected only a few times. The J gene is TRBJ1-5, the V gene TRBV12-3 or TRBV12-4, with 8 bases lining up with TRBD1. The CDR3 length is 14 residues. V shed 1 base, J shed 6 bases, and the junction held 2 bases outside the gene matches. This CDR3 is CASSLGTGFQPQHF. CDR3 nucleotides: TGTGCCAGCAGTTTAGGGACAGGGTTTCAGCCCCAGCATTTT.

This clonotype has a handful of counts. CDR3 region: CASSPPPGVVDNEQFF. CDR3 DNA: TGTGCCAGCAGCCCTCCCCCAGGGGTGGTGGACAATGAGCAGTTCTTC. The chain carries TRBV7-3 and TRBJ2-1, with a weak D call TRBD1 (6 bases). CDR1 and CDR2 (germline): SGHTA, FQGTGA. The V gene lost 5 bases and the J gene lost 5 bases, with 19 bases spanning the gap. The CDR3 is 16 amino acids.

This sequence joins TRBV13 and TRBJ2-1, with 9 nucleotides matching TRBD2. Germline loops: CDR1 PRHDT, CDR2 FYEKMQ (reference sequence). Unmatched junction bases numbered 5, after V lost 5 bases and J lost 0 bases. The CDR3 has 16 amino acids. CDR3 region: CASSRTSDSSYNEQFF. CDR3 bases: TGTGCCAGCAGCCGGACTAGCGACAGCTCCTACAATGAGCAGTTCTTC.